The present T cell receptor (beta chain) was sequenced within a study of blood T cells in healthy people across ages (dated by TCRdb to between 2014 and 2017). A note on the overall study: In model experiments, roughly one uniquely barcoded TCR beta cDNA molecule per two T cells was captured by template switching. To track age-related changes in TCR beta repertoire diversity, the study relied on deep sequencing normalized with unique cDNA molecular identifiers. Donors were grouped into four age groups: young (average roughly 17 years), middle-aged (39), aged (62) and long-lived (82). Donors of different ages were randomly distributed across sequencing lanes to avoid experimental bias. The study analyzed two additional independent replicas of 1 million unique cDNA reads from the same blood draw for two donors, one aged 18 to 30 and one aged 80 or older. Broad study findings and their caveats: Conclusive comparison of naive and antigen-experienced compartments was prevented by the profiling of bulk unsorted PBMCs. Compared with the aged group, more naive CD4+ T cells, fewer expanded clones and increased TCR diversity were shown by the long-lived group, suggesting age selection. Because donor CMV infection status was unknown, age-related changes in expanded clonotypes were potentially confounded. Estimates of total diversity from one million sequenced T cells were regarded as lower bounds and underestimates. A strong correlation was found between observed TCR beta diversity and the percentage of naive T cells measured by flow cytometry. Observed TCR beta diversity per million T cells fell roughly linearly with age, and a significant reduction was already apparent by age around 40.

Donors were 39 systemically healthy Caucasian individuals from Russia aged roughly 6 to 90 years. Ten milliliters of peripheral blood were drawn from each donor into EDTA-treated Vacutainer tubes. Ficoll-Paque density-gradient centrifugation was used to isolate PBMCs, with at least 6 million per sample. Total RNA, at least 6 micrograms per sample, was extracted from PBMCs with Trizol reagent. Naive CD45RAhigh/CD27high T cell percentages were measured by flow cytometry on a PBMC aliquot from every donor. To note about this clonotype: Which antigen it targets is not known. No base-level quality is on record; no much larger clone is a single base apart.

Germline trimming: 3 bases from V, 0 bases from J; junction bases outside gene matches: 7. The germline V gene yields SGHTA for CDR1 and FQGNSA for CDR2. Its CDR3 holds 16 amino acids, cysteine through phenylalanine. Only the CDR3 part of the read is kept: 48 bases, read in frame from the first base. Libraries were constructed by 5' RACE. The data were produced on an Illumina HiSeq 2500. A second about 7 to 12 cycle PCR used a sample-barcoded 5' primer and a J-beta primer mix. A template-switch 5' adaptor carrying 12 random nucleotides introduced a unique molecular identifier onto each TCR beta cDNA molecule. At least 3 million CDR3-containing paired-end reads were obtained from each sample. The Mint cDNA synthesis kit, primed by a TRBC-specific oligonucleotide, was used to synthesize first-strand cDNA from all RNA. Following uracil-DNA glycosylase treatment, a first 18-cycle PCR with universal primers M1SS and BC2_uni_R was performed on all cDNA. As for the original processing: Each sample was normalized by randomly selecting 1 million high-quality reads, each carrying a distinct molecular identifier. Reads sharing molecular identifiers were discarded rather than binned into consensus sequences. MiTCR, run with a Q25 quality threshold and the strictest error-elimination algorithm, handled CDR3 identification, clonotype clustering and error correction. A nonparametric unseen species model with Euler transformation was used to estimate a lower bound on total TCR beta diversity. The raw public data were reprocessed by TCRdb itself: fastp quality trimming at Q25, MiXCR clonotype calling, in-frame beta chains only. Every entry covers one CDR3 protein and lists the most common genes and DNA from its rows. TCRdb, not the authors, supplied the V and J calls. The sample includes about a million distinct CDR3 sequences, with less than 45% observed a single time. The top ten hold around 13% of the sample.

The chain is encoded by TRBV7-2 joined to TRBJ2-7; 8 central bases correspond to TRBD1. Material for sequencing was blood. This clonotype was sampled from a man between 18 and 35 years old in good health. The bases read TGTGCCAGCAGCTTCGCGAGGGACAGGATCTCCTACGAGCAGTACTTC. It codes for CASSFARDRISYEQYF.